This TCR beta chain appears in the sequencing data of a study of T cell repertoires in cytomegalovirus infection. Study-level information: A matching HLA type, together with CMV infection, was signaled by public TCR beta signatures. Broader study findings: Dominating the ex vivo response were HLA-C-restricted CMV-specific TCR beta clonotypes. CMV carriers with the relevant HLA were identified by cumulative public TCR beta family frequency.

About this clonotype: The antigen remains unidentified. The junction differs from germline at one of its ends, possibly a read error.

One entry per CDR3 protein results from TCRdb running MiXCR on the reads. This repertoire shows approximately 910,000 distinct CDR3 sequences, around 30% found once; its top ten account for around 15%. Germline V CDR1 and CDR2: MGHRA, YSYEKL. The CDR3 is made up of 14 amino acids. Material: cultured CD8+ T cells from PBMCs, obtained from culture after CMV antigen stimulation. The chain has TRBV4-1 and TRBJ1-4; no clear D. The sequence derives from a human donor in good health (CMV status not recorded). Some clones in this sample may be carry-over from other donors' samples. The chain's CDR3 is CASSLGATNERLFF. For the CDR3, the DNA is TGCGCCAGCAGCCTGGGAGCAACTAATGAAAGACTGTTTTTT.